The 27 T cell receptor beta chains in this list originate from one sample, sequenced in a study of cytomegalovirus exposure and HLA in healthy donors. PCR primers comprised 60 Vbeta and 13 Jbeta primers. TCRdb keeps only in-frame clones here, not all; method: immunoSEQ multiplex PCR. Of 150,000 to 200,000 clones listed, about 9.4% are singletons. Material: PBMCs. The receptors were gathered from a woman aged 25-40 years in good health and CMV-seropositive.

The gene calls are TRBV5-8 and TRBJ2-2, with TRBD2 matching 7 bases. The V gene's germline CDR1 is SGHTS and CDR2 YDEGEE. Germline trimming cut 2 bases from V and 5 bases from J; bases unmatched to any gene: 6. This CDR3 has 15 residues. CDR3 region: CASSFRGGNTGELFF. CDR3 DNA: TGTGCCAGCAGCTTCCGCGGGGGAAATACCGGGGAGCTGTTTTTT.

This chain connects TRBV5-1 to TRBJ2-7, with TRBD1 matching 11 bases. V was pared by 3 bases and J by 5 bases, with 4 bases of the junction left unmatched. The CDR3 has 14 residues. Germline V CDR1 and CDR2: SGHRS, YFSETQ. The CDR3, as DNA: TGCGCCAGCAGCTCCGGGACAGGGGGAAACGAGCAGTACTTC. Translation: CASSSGTGGNEQYF.

The chain links TRBV7-9 to TRBJ2-7; TRBD1 might be the D (5 bases). The germline V gene encodes CDR1 SEHNR and CDR2 FQNEAQ (reference sequence). V gave up 0 bases and J gave up 6 bases, with 9 bases separating them. The CDR3 runs to 13 residues. The DNA of the CDR3 is TGTGCCAGCAGCTTAGCGGCGGACACCGAGCAGTACTTC. This sequence encodes CASSLAADTEQYF.

The chain joins TRBV5-1 to TRBJ2-6, with D perhaps TRBD1 (6 bases). The V gene lost 2 bases and the J gene lost 2 bases, with 8 bases spanning the gap. Looked up from germline, CDR1 is SGHRS and CDR2 is YFSETQ. The CDR3 totals 15 residues. This CDR3 is CASSLQGAGANVLTF. The DNA of the CDR3 is TGCGCCAGCAGCTTACAGGGAGCTGGGGCCAACGTCCTGACTTTC.

The chain carries TRBV7-2 and TRBJ1-2, with 7 bases matching TRBD1. CDR1 and CDR2 (germline): SGHTA, FQGNSA. The CDR3 contains 16 residues. Trimming removed 5 bases from V and 4 bases from J; junction bases left unmatched: 13. CDR3 loop: CASSPRPRGTVYGYTF. CDR3 coding DNA: TGTGCCAGCAGCCCAAGACCTCGCGGGACAGTCTATGGCTACACCTTC.

The chain uses TRBV30 and TRBJ1-5; 9 bases line up with TRBD1. The V gene end was trimmed by 2 bases and the J gene end by 4 bases; junction bases not matched to a gene: 3. CDR1 is GTSNPN, CDR2 SVGIG, per germline (reference sequence). This CDR3 contains 14 residues. CDR3: CAWSPGQGNQPQHF. The CDR3 region has the DNA TGTGCCTGGAGTCCGGGACAGGGTAATCAGCCCCAGCATTTT.

This chain links TRBV4-1 with TRBJ2-7; 12 bases align to TRBD1. Germline CDR1 reads MGHRA; CDR2 reads YSYEKL. The CDR3 totals 18 residues. V dropped 2 bases and J dropped 5; count of bases not matched to a gene: 13. The CDR3 DNA reads TGCGCCAGCAGCCAACAACCGACGGGACAGGGGGCGAGAAACGAGCAGTACTTC. Its translation is CASSQQPTGQGARNEQYF.

The chain links TRBV9 to TRBJ2-1, with TRBD2 matching over 11 bases. This CDR3 is 15 amino acids long. The germline V gene has CDR1 SGDLS and CDR2 YYNGEE. After removal of 1 base from V and 5 bases from J, the junction contained 2 bases not matched to a gene. The CDR3 DNA sequence: TGTGCCAGCAGCGTAACTAGCGGGAGCGACAATGAGCAGTTCTTC. Amino acids: CASSVTSGSDNEQFF.

In this sample, this clone turned up a few times. The chain employs TRBV6-4 and TRBJ2-1, with 9 nucleotides matching TRBD2. Germline V gene lookup returns CDR1 MRHNA and CDR2 SNTAGT. The J segment lost 3 bases and the V segment lost 0 bases, leaving 9 bases of the junction unmatched. This CDR3 spans 18 amino acids. The CDR3 coding sequence is TGTGCCAGCAGTGACTCGACTTTAGCGGGAGCTAACTACAATGAGCAGTTCTTC. It specifies CASSDSTLAGANYNEQFF.

The rearrangement joins TRBV19 to TRBJ2-7; a possible D gene is TRBD2 (6 bases). From germline, CDR1 is LNHDA and CDR2 SQIVND (reference sequence). There are 14 residues in the CDR3. V lost 5 bases, J lost 0 bases, and 11 bases lay in between. The CDR3 loop reads CASSEAGSSYEQYF. The CDR3 DNA is TGTGCCAGTAGTGAGGCGGGGTCCTCCTACGAGCAGTACTTC.

Only a few counts were recorded for this clone. This chain joins TRBV5-1 and TRBJ2-7, with 10 bases fitting TRBD2. CDR1 is SGHRS, CDR2 YFSETQ, per germline. This CDR3 spans 16 amino acids. The V gene end was trimmed by 0 bases and the J gene end by 3 bases; junction bases not matched to a gene: 6. CDR3 region: CASSLGASGGHYEQYF. CDR3 nucleotide sequence: TGCGCCAGCAGCTTGGGGGCTAGCGGGGGACACTACGAGCAGTACTTC.

This clone was detected only a few times. This rearrangement joins TRBV19 to TRBJ2-3; perhaps TRBD2 as D (7 bases). V dropped 3 bases and J dropped 1 base, with 11 bases sitting between them. The CDR3 has 15 residues. Germline V gives CDR1 LNHDA, CDR2 SQIVND (reference sequence). The CDR3 DNA reads as TGTGCCAGTAGTATCAAAGGGGGGGGCACAGATACGCAGTATTTT. Amino acids: CASSIKGGGTDTQYF.

The rearrangement links TRBV5-1 to TRBJ2-5, with 10 bases matching TRBD1. Germline V CDR1 and CDR2: SGHRS, YFSETQ. V gave up 0 bases and J gave up 5 bases; unmatched junction bases: 7. The CDR3 has 16 amino acids. CDR3 sequence reads: CASSLAPTGGAETQYF. CDR3 in DNA: TGCGCCAGCAGCTTGGCCCCGACAGGGGGCGCGGAGACCCAGTACTTC. Using reference TRBV5-1 and TRBJ2-5 for the parts outside the CDR3, the full variable domain is KAGVTQTPRYLIKTRGQQVTLSCSPISGHRSVSWYQQTPGQGLQFLFEYFSETQRNKGNFPGRFSGRQFSNSRSEMNVSTLELGDSALYLCASSLAPTGGAETQYFGPGTRLLVL.

This clone has a handful of counts. The chain has TRBV4-1 and TRBJ2-3; 9 positions match TRBD2. The CDR3 is 16 amino acids. Germline assignment: CDR1 MGHRA and CDR2 YSYEKL. V lost 1 base, J lost 2 bases, and 4 bases stayed unmatched. CDR3 residues: CASSQAPSGVTDTQYF. The CDR3 region has the DNA TGCGCCAGCAGCCAAGCCCCTAGCGGGGTCACAGATACGCAGTATTTT.

This clone has only a few counts. The genes are TRBV5-6 and TRBJ1-3; D is undetermined. From germline, CDR1 is SGHDT and CDR2 YYEEEE. The CDR3 has 15 residues. V was clipped by 5 bases and J by 0 bases, with 12 bases between them. In nucleotides, the CDR3 is TGTGCCAGCAGGGGAAGGAGGAACTCTGGAAACACCATATATTTT. Its protein is CASRGRRNSGNTIYF.

This clone was picked up a small number of times. The J gene is TRBJ1-1, the V gene TRBV5-1, with 7 bases lining up with TRBD1. Germline CDR1 SGHRS, CDR2 YFSETQ. Trimming took 4 bases from V and 0 from J; bases not matched to a gene: 6. The CDR3 runs to 15 residues. The CDR3 nucleotides are TGCGCCAGCAGCGACCGACAGGGTTTGAACACTGAAGCTTTCTTT. Translated: CASSDRQGLNTEAFF.

This clone has just a few counts. The genes are TRBV7-8 and TRBJ2-7, with 8 bases fitting TRBD1. Germline lookup yields CDR1 SGHVS and CDR2 FQNEAQ. Unmatched junction bases numbered 6, after V lost 1 base and J lost 7 bases. This CDR3 is 14 amino acids long. In DNA, the CDR3 is TGTGCCAGCAGCTTAGACCAGGGGGCGAGGGAGCAGTACTTC. This sequence encodes CASSLDQGAREQYF.

This clone was picked up a small number of times. The chain uses TRBV5-6 and TRBJ1-2; the D gene is possibly TRBD1 (6 bases). Germline V lookup: CDR1 SGHDT, CDR2 YYEEEE. The CDR3 spans 13 residues. The V and J ends lost 5 bases and 6 bases respectively, with 14 bases between them. CDR3 sequence (DNA): TGTGCCAGCAGATCTCAGGGGTTCGATGGCTACACCTTC. Its protein is CASRSQGFDGYTF.

V gene TRBV4-1 combines with J gene TRBJ1-2, with D maybe TRBD1 (5 bases). Trimming cost V 1 base and J 0 bases, with 9 bases left between them. The germline gives CDR1 MGHRA, CDR2 YSYEKL. The CDR3 is made up of 15 amino acids. The CDR3 sequence: CASSQGGGANYGYTF. CDR3 DNA sequence: TGCGCCAGCAGCCAAGGGGGAGGGGCTAACTATGGCTACACCTTC.

The rearrangement links TRBV7-3 to TRBJ2-1, with unresolved D. The CDR3 covers 18 residues. The V gene's germline CDR1 is SGHTA and CDR2 FQGTGA. V was trimmed by 3 bases and J by 0 bases, leaving 18 bases between them. The DNA for the CDR3 is TGTGCCAGCAGCTTGAGTATTTTTCCACCGAGCTCCTACAATGAGCAGTTCTTC. Protein sequence: CASSLSIFPPSSYNEQFF.

This chain links TRBV18 with TRBJ2-7; 10 bases map to TRBD1. The trim removed 8 bases at V and 0 bases at J, leaving 4 bases unmatched. There are 14 residues in the CDR3. The germline CDR1 and CDR2 sequences are KGHSH and LQKENI. CDR3: CASRDRGSSYEQYF. For the CDR3, the DNA is TGTGCCAGCCGGGACAGGGGATCCTCCTACGAGCAGTACTTC. The full variable domain, completed using reference TRBV18 and TRBJ2-7, is NAGVMQNPRHLVRRRGQEARLRCSPMKGHSHVYWYRQLPEEGLKFMVYLQKENIIDESGMPKERFSAEFPKEGPSILRIQQVVRGDSAAYFCASRDRGSSYEQYFGPGTRLTVT.

This clone was seen a handful of times. This chain connects TRBV5-1 to TRBJ2-3; D is ambiguous. This CDR3 has 15 residues. Per the germline V gene, CDR1 is SGHRS and CDR2 is YFSETQ. V was shortened by 2 bases and J by 0 bases, with 10 bases between the two germline ends. The CDR3 nucleotides are TGCGCCAGCAGCTTCCCCCGGTCTAGCACAGATACGCAGTATTTT. Translated: CASSFPRSSTDTQYF.

As DNA, the CDR3 is TGCAGCGTTGAACAGGGATTTGAAGCTTTCTTT. Amino acids: CSVEQGFEAFF. This chain links TRBV29-1 with TRBJ1-1; the D gene is possibly TRBD1 (5 bases). Trimming pared 2 bases from V and 7 bases from J, leaving 8 bases between. The CDR3 covers 11 residues. Germline V gene sequence: CDR1 SQVTM, CDR2 ANQGSEA.

The chain uses TRBV7-9 and TRBJ2-3; 9 bases line up with TRBD2. CDR1 is SEHNR, CDR2 FQNEAQ, per germline (reference sequence). The J segment lost 4 bases and the V segment lost 1 base, leaving 3 bases of the junction unmatched. The CDR3 has 15 residues. The CDR3 DNA reads as TGTGCCAGCAGCTTAGGGGTAGCGGGAGCAGATACGCAGTATTTT. The encoded protein is CASSLGVAGADTQYF.

This clone showed up just a few times. The V gene is TRBV30, the J gene TRBJ1-1; D may be TRBD1 (5 bases). V was shortened by 2 bases and J by 0 bases, with 10 bases between the two germline ends. Germline V gives CDR1 GTSNPN, CDR2 SVGIG (reference sequence). The CDR3 is made up of 14 amino acids. The CDR3, as DNA: TGTGCCTGGAGTCAGACAGCCCTGAACACTGAAGCTTTCTTT. Translated: CAWSQTALNTEAFF.

This clone was seen more than once but under ten times. V usage is TRBV11-2 and J usage is TRBJ2-5; 7 bases fit TRBD1. The CDR3 is 14 amino acids. Trimming removed 0 bases from V and 5 bases from J; junction bases left unmatched: 3. Germline-derived CDR1 and CDR2 are SGHAT and FQNNGV. This CDR3 reads CASSLDGRGETQYF. The CDR3 region has the DNA TGTGCCAGCAGCTTAGATGGCAGGGGGGAGACCCAGTACTTC.

This clone occurred a few times. The rearrangement joins TRBV6-6 to TRBJ2-1; TRBD2 aligns across 7 bases. CDR1 and CDR2 from the germline V gene are MNHNY and SVGAGI (reference sequence). The V gene end was trimmed by 10 bases and the J gene end by 5 bases; junction bases not matched to a gene: 11. This CDR3 is 14 amino acids long. The CDR3 is CATLLREAHNEQFF. Here the CDR3 DNA reads TGTGCCACCCTTCTCCGGGAGGCCCACAATGAGCAGTTCTTC.